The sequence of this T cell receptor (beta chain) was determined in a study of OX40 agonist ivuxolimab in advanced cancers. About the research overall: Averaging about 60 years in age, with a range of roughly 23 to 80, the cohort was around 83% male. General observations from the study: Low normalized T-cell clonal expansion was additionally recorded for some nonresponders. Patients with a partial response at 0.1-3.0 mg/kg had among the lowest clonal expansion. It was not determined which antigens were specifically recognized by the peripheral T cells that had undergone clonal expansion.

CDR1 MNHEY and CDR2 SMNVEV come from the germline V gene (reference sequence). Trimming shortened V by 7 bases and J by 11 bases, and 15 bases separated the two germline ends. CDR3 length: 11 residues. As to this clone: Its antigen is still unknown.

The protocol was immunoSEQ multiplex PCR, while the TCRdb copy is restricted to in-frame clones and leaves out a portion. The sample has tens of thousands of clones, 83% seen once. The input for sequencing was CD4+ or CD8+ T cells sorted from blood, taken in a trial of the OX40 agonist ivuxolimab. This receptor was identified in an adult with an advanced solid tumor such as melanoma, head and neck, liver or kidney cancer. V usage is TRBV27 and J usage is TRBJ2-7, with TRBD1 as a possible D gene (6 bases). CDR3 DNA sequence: TGTGCCAGCACTCTAGGGACACGGGAGTACTTC. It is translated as CASTLGTREYF.